The text below deals with one T cell receptor beta chain. This specimen belongs to a study of blood T cell repertoires in COVID-19. Germline V gene data show CDR1 as MNHEY and CDR2 as SMNVEV (reference sequence). Between the trimmed V and J ends, which lost 2 bases and 0 bases, there was a span of 9 bases. The CDR3 spans 15 residues. Assay used: immunoSEQ multiplex PCR; TCRdb lists only in-frame clones, some missing. The profile covers more than 200,000 clones, with more than 85% appearing a single time and roughly 10% taken by the ten largest. The chain has TRBV27 and TRBJ2-3; D is unresolved. The TCR was taken from a woman between 50 and 59 years old with COVID-19, enrolled during active disease. The sequenced material came from peripheral blood. The CDR3 sequence: CASSLRATSTDTQYF. The CDR3 DNA follows: TGTGCCAGCAGTTTACGTGCAACTAGCACAGATACGCAGTATTTT.